One sample yielded the 26 T cell receptor beta chains listed below, sequenced in a study of type 1 and type 2 diabetes patients. PCR was run on genomic DNA. Amplification of the beta chain CDR3 used 30 forward and 13 reverse multiplex primers. TCRdb fed the multiplex PCR reads into MiXCR, producing one record per CDR3 protein. The table lists approximately 260,000 distinct CDR3 sequences, approximately 45% of them singletons. The specimen sequenced was peripheral blood mononuclear cells (PBMCs). The receptors come from a man aged 18 to 35 with type 2 diabetes.

This clonotype was seen only a few times. The chain carries TRBV7-8 and TRBJ1-5, with D possibly TRBD1 on 6 matching bases. The CDR3 spans 14 residues. The ends were cut back, 0 bases at V and 8 bases at J, with 11 bases in the middle. Germline loops: CDR1 SGHVS, CDR2 FQNEAQ. The CDR3 is CASSLAGGGKPQHF. The CDR3 DNA is TGTGCCAGCAGCTTAGCGGGAGGGGGGAAGCCCCAGCATTTT.

The V and J genes are TRBV10-3 and TRBJ2-1; D unresolved. This CDR3 comprises 13 residues. Deletions cut 4 bases from V and 4 bases from J, with 8 bases between. The germline CDR1 and CDR2 sequences are ENHRY and SYGVKD. CDR3 in amino acids: CAISVTAYNEQFF. The CDR3 DNA is TGTGCCATCAGTGTAACAGCGTACAATGAGCAGTTCTTC.

Worth noting for this clonotype: This may stem from a read error, because a much larger clone lies one nucleotide away. The rearrangement uses TRBV7-2 and TRBJ2-2; D gene unclear. The CDR3 is made up of 14 amino acids. Trimming left V 1 base short and J 3 bases short, with 6 bases between. Germline V lookup: CDR1 SGHTA, CDR2 FQGNSA. The CDR3, as DNA: TGTGCCAGCAGCTTAGTTCCGCACACCGGGGAGCTGTTTTTT. It encodes CASSLVPHTGELFF.

The J gene is TRBJ1-1, the V gene TRBV30; D remains unclear. V shed 0 bases and J shed 1 base, with 6 bases lying between them. This CDR3 contains 13 residues. The germline gives CDR1 GTSNPN, CDR2 SVGIG (reference sequence). The CDR3 region is CAWSVGANTEAFF. The CDR3 DNA reads as TGTGCCTGGAGTGTAGGAGCGAACACTGAAGCTTTCTTT.

CDR3 in DNA: TGTGCCTCTAACCAGGCAGGGGAGATCACCGGGGAGCTGTTTTTT. Amino acid sequence: CASNQAGEITGELFF. This chain uses TRBV19 with TRBJ2-2; D possibly corresponds to TRBD1 (6 bases). V lost 11 bases to trimming and J lost 4 bases, with 20 bases between them. Germline lookup yields CDR1 LNHDA and CDR2 SQIVND (reference sequence). This CDR3 has 15 amino acids.

The V call is TRBV2, the J call TRBJ2-3; tentatively, D is TRBD1 (6 bases). Looked up from germline, CDR1 is SNHLY and CDR2 is FYNNEI. CDR3 length: 14 amino acids. Trimming removed 8 bases from V and 4 bases from J, with 16 bases in between. The CDR3 DNA follows: TGTGCCAGCCGGGACACCAGCCAGGCAGATACGCAGTATTTT. Amino acid sequence: CASRDTSQADTQYF. The full variable domain, in which reference TRBV2 and TRBJ2-3 provide the parts outside the CDR3, is EPEVTQTPSHQVTQMGQEVILRCVPISNHLYFYWYRQILGQKVEFLVSFYNNEISEKSEIFDDQFSVERPDGSNFTLKIRSTKLEDSAMYFCASRDTSQADTQYFGPGTRLTVL.

There are many counts of this clonotype. The chain couples TRBV10-1 to TRBJ2-5; D gene ambiguous. V was shortened by 3 bases and J by 2 bases, with 10 bases between the two germline ends. This CDR3 is built from 14 residues. The germline V gene has CDR1 WNHNN and CDR2 SYGVQD (reference sequence). For the CDR3, the DNA is TGCGCCAGCAGTGATGGCTCGGGTCAAGAGACCCAGTACTTC. It encodes CASSDGSGQETQYF.

There are a few counts of this clonotype. The chain is built from TRBV3-1 and TRBJ2-7; a possible D gene is TRBD1 (6 bases). The CDR3 contains 14 residues. V lost 4 bases to trimming and J lost 3 bases, with 13 bases between them. Germline CDR1 LGHDT, CDR2 YNNKEL (reference sequence). The CDR3 region is CASSRGGQHYEQYF. As DNA, the CDR3 is TGTGCCAGCAGCCGGGGCGGACAGCACTACGAGCAGTACTTC.

This clonotype was observed a few times. The rearrangement joins TRBV6-2 or TRBV6-3 to TRBJ2-7, with 10 bases that match TRBD1. The length of the CDR3 is 14 residues. Germline V gives CDR1 MNHEY, CDR2 SVGEGT. V trimming: 7 bases; J trimming: 3 bases; junction bases outside the gene matches: 6. The CDR3 is CASIAGTGDYEQYF. The CDR3, as DNA: TGTGCCAGCATCGCCGGGACAGGGGACTACGAGCAGTACTTC.

This clonotype has only a few counts. V is TRBV20-1 and J is TRBJ2-1; TRBD2 is a possible D gene (5 bases). V lost 6 bases to trimming and J lost 4 bases, with 10 bases between them. Germline CDR1 reads DFQATT; CDR2 reads SNEGSKA (reference sequence). CDR3 size: 12 residues. The CDR3 coding sequence is TGCAGTGCAGGCAGAGGGTACAATGAGCAGTTCTTC. It is translated as CSAGRGYNEQFF.

The chain uses TRBV11-2 and TRBJ2-1; 11 bases are a match to TRBD1. J was trimmed by 3 bases and V by 5 bases; bases with no gene match: 6. CDR1 is SGHAT and CDR2 is FQNNGV in the germline V gene. This CDR3 spans 16 amino acids. CDR3 coding DNA: TGTGCCAGCAGCCCCACCGGGACAGGGGGCTACAATGAGCAGTTCTTC. Encoded protein: CASSPTGTGGYNEQFF.

This clonotype has more than one count but fewer than ten. The chain combines TRBV15 with TRBJ1-5; 7 bases fit TRBD1. V lost 7 bases to trimming and J lost 7 bases; unmatched junction nucleotides: 13. Germline V gene lookup returns CDR1 LNHNV and CDR2 YYDKDF (reference sequence). The CDR3 is 15 residues long. CDR3 nucleotide sequence: TGTGCCACCACCCCAGGGGGTCGTGTGGGCCAGCCCCAGCATTTT. Its translation is CATTPGGRVGQPQHF.

As concerns this clonotype: Lacking the conserved final phenylalanine or tryptophan, this CDR3 likely reflects a read error. The genes are TRBV6-1 and TRBJ1-1; no reliable D call. Germline V CDR1 and CDR2: MNHNS, SASEGT. CDR3 size: 13 residues. The ends were cut back, 3 bases at V and 4 bases at J, with 9 bases in the middle. The CDR3, as DNA: TGTGCCAGCAGTGACGTCGGGGTCACTGAAGCTTTCTCT. Translated, it gives CASSDVGVTEAFS.

This clonotype was seen a few times. This chain links TRBV6-1 with TRBJ2-7; D is perhaps TRBD1 or TRBD2 (5 bases each). The ends were cut back, 0 bases at V and 2 bases at J, with 8 bases in the middle. The CDR3 length is 14 residues. CDR1 and CDR2 from the germline V gene are MNHNS and SASEGT. The DNA for the CDR3 is TGTGCCAGCAGTGAAGCGGGGGATACCTACGAGCAGTACTTC. Its translation: CASSEAGDTYEQYF.

In regard to this clonotype: Since a much larger clone is just one base distant, this may be a read error. CDR3 in DNA: TGTGCCACCAGCAGAGGCAGGGGGAACGAGCAGTACTTC. It yields the protein CATSRGRGNEQYF. This chain uses TRBV15 with TRBJ2-7; 7 bases align to TRBD1. This CDR3 comprises 13 residues. V was clipped by 1 base and J by 5 bases; unmatched bases: 2. Germline assignment: CDR1 LNHNV and CDR2 YYDKDF (reference sequence).

The V call is TRBV25-1, the J call TRBJ1-1; a weak D match, TRBD1 (5 bases). The CDR3 is made up of 13 amino acids. Looked up from germline, CDR1 is MGHDK and CDR2 is SYGVNS. V was cut by 4 bases and J by 3 bases, with 9 bases left in between. The CDR3 here is CASSAGGDTEAFF. CDR3 DNA: TGTGCCAGCAGTGCGGGGGGGGACACTGAAGCTTTCTTT.

This clonotype was seen ten or more times. This chain links TRBV2 with TRBJ2-5, with 13 bases lining up with TRBD2. The CDR3 covers 15 residues. Per germline, CDR1 SNHLY and CDR2 FYNNEI. Trimming cost V 8 bases and J 2 bases; bases outside gene matches: 5. CDR3 nucleotide sequence: TGTGCCAGCTTTAGACTAGCGGGGGGTCAAGAGACCCAGTACTTC. Protein sequence: CASFRLAGGQETQYF. Full variable domain (remainder filled in from reference TRBV2 and TRBJ2-5): EPEVTQTPSHQVTQMGQEVILRCVPISNHLYFYWYRQILGQKVEFLVSFYNNEISEKSEIFDDQFSVERPDGSNFTLKIRSTKLEDSAMYFCASFRLAGGQETQYFGPGTRLLVL.

The chain has TRBV4-3 and TRBJ2-3; 8 bases align to TRBD1. Germline CDR1 is LGHNA and CDR2 is YSLEER. This CDR3 is built from 16 residues. V shed 5 bases, J shed 0 bases, and the junction held 7 bases outside the gene matches. CDR3: CASSSYGDRSTDTQYF. The CDR3, as DNA: TGCGCCAGCAGCTCTTACGGGGACAGGAGCACAGATACGCAGTATTTT.

V gene TRBV7-3 combines with J gene TRBJ2-1, with 16 bases lining up with TRBD2. This CDR3 comprises 17 residues. V gave up 5 bases and J gave up 1 base; unmatched junction bases: 2. CDR1 and CDR2 from the germline V gene are SGHTA and FQGTGA. DNA of the CDR3: TGTGCCAGCAGCCCGGGACTAGCGGGAGGGTCCTACAATGAGCAGTTCTTC. Amino acids: CASSPGLAGGSYNEQFF.

The chain employs TRBV18 and TRBJ1-2, with D tentatively TRBD1 (6 bases). V lost 2 bases and J lost 8, with 15 bases in between. The CDR3 spans 14 residues. Germline V gives CDR1 KGHSH, CDR2 LQKENI. CDR3 nucleotides: TGTGCCAGCTCACCAGCCCGGGACACCCAAGGCTACACCTTC. This translates into CASSPARDTQGYTF.

The rearrangement links TRBV6-5 to TRBJ2-7, with TRBD1 matching 8 bases. This CDR3 spans 17 amino acids. J lost 6 bases, V lost 3 bases, and 16 bases had no gene match. Germline V lookup: CDR1 MNHEY, CDR2 SVGAGI. The CDR3 loop is CASSYYLQGGAGVEQYF. The CDR3 DNA sequence: TGTGCCAGCAGTTATTATCTACAGGGGGGCGCCGGGGTCGAGCAGTACTTC.

The chain has TRBV14 and TRBJ1-1; D may be TRBD1 (5 bases). From germline, CDR1 is SGHDN and CDR2 FVKESK. This CDR3 spans 12 amino acids. Trimming pared 6 bases from V and 8 bases from J, leaving 13 bases between. The DNA for the CDR3 is TGTGCCAGCAGTGGACAATATGGGGAAGCTTTCTTT. This encodes CASSGQYGEAFF.

The chain recombines TRBV2 with TRBJ2-7, with a weak D call TRBD1 (5 bases). The length of the CDR3 is 15 residues. Germline loops: CDR1 SNHLY, CDR2 FYNNEI. The V end was cut by 6 bases, the J end by 2 bases, with 17 bases between. CDR3 sequence (DNA): TGTGCCAGCAGGGAAACCGCTGACAGCACCTACGAGCAGTACTTC. Protein product: CASRETADSTYEQYF. Based on the CDR3 plus reference TRBV2 and TRBJ2-7, the full variable domain is EPEVTQTPSHQVTQMGQEVILRCVPISNHLYFYWYRQILGQKVEFLVSFYNNEISEKSEIFDDQFSVERPDGSNFTLKIRSTKLEDSAMYFCASRETADSTYEQYFGPGTRLTVT.

This clonotype was recorded a few times. CDR3 coding DNA: TGTGCCAGCAGCCCAGGGGCGGGGCTCAATGAGCAGTTCTTC. It yields the protein CASSPGAGLNEQFF. V usage is TRBV7-3 and J usage is TRBJ2-1, with D tentatively TRBD1 or TRBD2 (6 bases each). V gave up 5 bases and J gave up 6 bases, with 14 bases separating them. The length of the CDR3 is 14 residues. Germline CDR1 reads SGHTA; CDR2 reads FQGTGA.

This clonotype was counted only a few times. The J gene is TRBJ2-1, the V gene TRBV30, with D perhaps being TRBD1 or TRBD2 (5 bases each). V lost 5 bases and J 6 bases, leaving 20 bases between the germline ends. Germline CDR1 is GTSNPN and CDR2 is SVGIG (reference sequence). The CDR3 contains 15 residues. CDR3 residues: CAWGGVRRVFNEQFF. The CDR3 nucleotides are TGTGCCTGGGGGGGAGTGAGAAGGGTTTTCAATGAGCAGTTCTTC.

This clonotype was seen repeatedly, ten times or more. V is TRBV15 and J is TRBJ2-7; 7 nucleotides agree with TRBD2. Germline CDR1 is LNHNV and CDR2 is YYDKDF (reference sequence). The CDR3 extends over 14 amino acids. With 0 bases clipped from V and 6 bases from J, the junction kept 5 bases outside the gene matches. The CDR3 sequence: CATSRERERREQYF. In DNA, the CDR3 is TGTGCCACCAGCAGAGAGCGGGAGAGGCGCGAGCAGTACTTC.